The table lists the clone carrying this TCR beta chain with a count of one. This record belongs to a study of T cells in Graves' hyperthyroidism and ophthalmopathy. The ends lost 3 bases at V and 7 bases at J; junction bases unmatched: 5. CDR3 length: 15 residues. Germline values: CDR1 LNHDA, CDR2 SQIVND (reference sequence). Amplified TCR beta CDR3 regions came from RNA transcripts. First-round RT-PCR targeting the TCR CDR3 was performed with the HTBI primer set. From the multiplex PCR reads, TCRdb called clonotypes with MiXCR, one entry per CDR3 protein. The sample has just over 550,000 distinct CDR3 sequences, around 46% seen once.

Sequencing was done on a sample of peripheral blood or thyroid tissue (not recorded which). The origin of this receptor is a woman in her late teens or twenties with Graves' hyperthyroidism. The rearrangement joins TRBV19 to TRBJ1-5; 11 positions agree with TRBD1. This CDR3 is CASSIHRDRGQPQHF. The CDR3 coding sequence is TGTGCCAGTAGTATCCATCGGGACAGGGGGCAGCCCCAGCATTTT.